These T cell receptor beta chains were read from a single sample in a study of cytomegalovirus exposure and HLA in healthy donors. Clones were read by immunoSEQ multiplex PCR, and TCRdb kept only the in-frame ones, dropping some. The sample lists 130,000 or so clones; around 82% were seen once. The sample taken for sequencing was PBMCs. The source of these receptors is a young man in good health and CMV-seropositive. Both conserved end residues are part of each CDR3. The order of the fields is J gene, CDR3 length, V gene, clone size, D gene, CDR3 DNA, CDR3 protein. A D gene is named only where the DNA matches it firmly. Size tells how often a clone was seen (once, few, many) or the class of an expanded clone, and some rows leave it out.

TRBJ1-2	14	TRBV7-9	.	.	TGTGCCAGCAGCCCCATCGGGGGGGATAGGGGCTACACCTTC	CASSPIGGDRGYTF
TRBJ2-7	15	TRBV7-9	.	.	TGTGCCAGCGATGGGGGCCGTCGGGGATTTCACGAGCAGTACTTC	CASDGGRRGFHEQYF
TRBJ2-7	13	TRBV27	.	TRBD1	TGTGCCAGCAGTACAACAGGGGCCTACGAGCAGTACTTC	CASSTTGAYEQYF
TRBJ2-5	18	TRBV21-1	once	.	TGTGCCAGCAGCAAAGCATTCAGGGCAGGGGATTCGTCAGAGACCCAGTACTTC	CASSKAFRAGDSSETQYF
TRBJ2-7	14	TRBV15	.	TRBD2	TGTGCCACCAGCAGAGGACTAGCGGGAGGGGAGCAGTACTTC	CATSRGLAGGEQYF
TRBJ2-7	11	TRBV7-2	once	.	TGTGCCAGCAGCTACTTCTACGAGCAGTACTTC	CASSYFYEQYF
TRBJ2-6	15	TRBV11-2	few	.	TGTGCCAGCAGCTCAGGACTAATCCGGGCCAACGTCCTGACTTTC	CASSSGLIRANVLTF
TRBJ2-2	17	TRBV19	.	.	TGTGCCAGTAGTCCCGGACACTCCTCCCTAGGCACCGGGGAGCTGTTTTTT	CASSPGHSSLGTGELFF
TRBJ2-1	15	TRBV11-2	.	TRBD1	TGTGCCAGCAGCTTCTCCGGGACAGAGAGCCATGAGCAGTTCTTC	CASSFSGTESHEQFF
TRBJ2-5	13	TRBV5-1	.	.	TGCGCCAGCAGCGTCGGACAGCAAGAGACCCAGTACTTC	CASSVGQQETQYF
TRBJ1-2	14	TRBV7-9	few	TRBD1	TGTGCCAGCAGCTTATCCGCGACAGGGGGTGGCTACACCTTC	CASSLSATGGGYTF
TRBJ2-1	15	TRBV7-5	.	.	TGTGCCAGAAGCTTAAGCGAGCGGGAGTCTTCTGAGCAGTTCTTC	CARSLSERESSEQFF
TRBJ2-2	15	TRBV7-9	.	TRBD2	TGTTCCAGCAGTCATAATAGGGAGGGCACCGGGGAGCTGTTTTTT	CSSSHNREGTGELFF
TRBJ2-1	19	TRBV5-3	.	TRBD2	TGTGCCAGAAGCTTTTATGCTCCTGTGAGACTAGCGGGAGGCCACGACGGGTTCTTC	CARSFYAPVRLAGGHDGFF
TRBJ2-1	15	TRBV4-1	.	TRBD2	TGCGCCAGCAGCCAAGGGGGACTAGCGGTCAATGAGCAGTTCTTC	CASSQGGLAVNEQFF
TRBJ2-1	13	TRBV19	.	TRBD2	TGTGCCAGCGGATTAGCGGGAGACAATGAGCAGTTCTTC	CASGLAGDNEQFF
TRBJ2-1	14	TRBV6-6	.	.	TGTGCCAGCGCTGGCGGAGGGTCCTACAACGAGCAGTTCTTC	CASAGGGSYNEQFF
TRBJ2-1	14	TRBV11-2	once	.	TGTGCCAGCAGCTTAGATCTAGGTAACAATGAGCAGTTCTTC	CASSLDLGNNEQFF
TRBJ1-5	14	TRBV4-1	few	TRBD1	TGCGCCAGCAGTCGGGACAGAAGGAATCAGCCCCAGCATTTT	CASSRDRRNQPQHF
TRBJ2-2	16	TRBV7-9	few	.	TGTGCCAGCAGCTTTGGGAACAGGGCGAACACCGGGGAGCTGTTTTTT	CASSFGNRANTGELFF
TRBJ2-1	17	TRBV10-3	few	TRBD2	TGTGCCATCAGTGAAAGCGTGAACGCGGGAGTTTTGAATGAGCAGTTCTTC	CAISESVNAGVLNEQFF
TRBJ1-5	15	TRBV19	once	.	TGTGCCAGTAGTATAGCGGCGGCTAGCAATCAGCCCCAGCATTTT	CASSIAAASNQPQHF
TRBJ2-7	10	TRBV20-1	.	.	TGCAGTGCGCGGACTCGTGAGCAGTACTTC	CSARTREQYF
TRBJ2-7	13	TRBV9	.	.	TGTGCCAGCAGCGTAGCTCACGGCTACGAGCAGTACTTC	CASSVAHGYEQYF
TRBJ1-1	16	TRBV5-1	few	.	TGCGCCAGCAGCTTGATGGTGGGGGCAGGGGACACTGAAGCTTTCTTT	CASSLMVGAGDTEAFF
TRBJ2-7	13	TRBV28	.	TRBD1	TGTGCCAGCAGCGGGACAGCGACCTACGAGCAGTACTTC	CASSGTATYEQYF
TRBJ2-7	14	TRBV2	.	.	TGTGCCAGCAGTGAAGCGGAAGGGGCGTACGAGCAGTACTTC	CASSEAEGAYEQYF
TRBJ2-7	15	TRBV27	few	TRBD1	TGTGCCAGCAGTACCCCCCACAGGGGGATCTACGAGCAGTACTTC	CASSTPHRGIYEQYF
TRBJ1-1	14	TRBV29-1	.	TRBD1	TGCAGCGCATACGGGACAGGCGTTAGCACTGAAGCTTTCTTT	CSAYGTGVSTEAFF
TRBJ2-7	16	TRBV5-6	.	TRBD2	TGTGCCAGCAGCCCCGGGACTAGCGGGAGGGCCTACGAGCAGTACTTC	CASSPGTSGRAYEQYF
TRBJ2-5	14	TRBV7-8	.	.	TGTGCCAGCAGTCATACAGGGGAGGCAGGGACCCAGTACTTC	CASSHTGEAGTQYF
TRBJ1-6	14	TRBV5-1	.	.	TGCGCCAGCAGCTTGGGACAGGATAATTCACCCCTCCACTTT	CASSLGQDNSPLHF
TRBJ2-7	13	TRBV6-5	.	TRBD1	TGTGCCAGCAGTTACTCCCAGGGGGCAGGGCAGTACTTC	CASSYSQGAGQYF
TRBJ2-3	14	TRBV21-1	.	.	TGTGCCAGCCCAGCGGGAGGGACCACAGATACGCAGTATTTT	CASPAGGTTDTQYF
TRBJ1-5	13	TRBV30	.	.	TGTGCCTGGAGTCCAGGGGTTAATCAGCCCCAGCATTTT	CAWSPGVNQPQHF
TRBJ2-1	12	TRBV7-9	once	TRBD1	TGTGCCAGCAGCTGGGGACAGAGTGAGCAGTTCTTC	CASSWGQSEQFF
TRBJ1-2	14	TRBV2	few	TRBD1	TGTGCCAGCAGGTACCGGGACAGGGCCTTTGGCTACACCTTC	CASRYRDRAFGYTF
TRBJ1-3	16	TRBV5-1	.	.	TGCGCCAGCAGCCTACTCAACACAGGCTCTGGAAACACCATATATTTT	CASSLLNTGSGNTIYF
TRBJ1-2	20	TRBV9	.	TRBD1	TGTGCCAGCAGCGTAGCGAGAGGGGACAGAGGGACCGGGGCGTACTATGGCTACACCTTC	CASSVARGDRGTGAYYGYTF
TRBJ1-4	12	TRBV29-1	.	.	TGCAGCGGGGGAGGAACTAATGAAAAACTGTTTTTT	CSGGGTNEKLFF